Each of the 20 T cell receptor beta chains below was sequenced from the same sample in a study of CD8 T cells in Susac syndrome. With random hexamers, reverse transcription was performed on about 0.5 to 1 ug of RNA. Via MiXCR, TCRdb re-called the immunoSEQ multiplex PCR reads, giving one row per CDR3 protein. The data contain some 200,000 distinct CDR3 sequences, 95% of them seen just once; the ten biggest clones take up around 0.16%. Material: CD8+ T cells from PBMCs. These receptors all stem from a human donor with Susac syndrome.

The rearrangement uses TRBV27 and TRBJ1-1; TRBD1 is a possible D gene (5 bases). V was pared by 5 bases and J by 4 bases, with 11 bases between. The CDR3 covers 13 residues. The germline CDR1 and CDR2 sequences are MNHEY and SMNVEV (reference sequence). The CDR3: CASSPGTATEAFF. CDR3 bases: TGTGCCAGCAGTCCCGGGACGGCCACTGAAGCTTTCTTT.

The count of this clonotype is one. The rearrangement uses TRBV29-1 and TRBJ2-7, with 9 bases that match TRBD2. The V gene end was trimmed by 4 bases and the J gene end by 0 bases; junction bases not matched to a gene: 4. The CDR3 is made up of 14 amino acids. CDR1 and CDR2 from the germline V gene are SQVTM and ANQGSEA. CDR3 in amino acids: CSVVAGDFSYEQYF. CDR3 nucleotides: TGCAGCGTTGTAGCGGGGGACTTCTCCTACGAGCAGTACTTC.

CDR3 sequence: CSARDTQSSYEQYF. The CDR3 DNA sequence: TGCAGTGCTAGAGATACCCAGAGCTCCTACGAGCAGTACTTC. V is TRBV20-1 and J is TRBJ2-7; D unresolved. Trimming removed 0 bases from V and 0 bases from J, with 9 bases in between. CDR3 length: 14 amino acids. Germline lookup yields CDR1 DFQATT and CDR2 SNEGSKA (reference sequence).

The CDR3 DNA is TGCGCCAGCAGGTCCGGGTCCCCAACTAATGAAAAACTGTTTTTT. Its translation: CASRSGSPTNEKLFF. The chain couples TRBV23-1 to TRBJ1-4; no reliable D call. TRBV23-1 belongs to the ORF category, with a function that is uncertain. The CDR3 spans 15 residues. The V end was cut by 6 bases, the J end by 0 bases, with 11 bases between.

The chain uses TRBV11-2 and TRBJ2-2; 12 bases agree with TRBD2. Germline V gene lookup returns CDR1 SGHAT and CDR2 FQNNGV. The CDR3 has 15 residues. V dropped 5 bases and J dropped 7; count of bases not matched to a gene: 5. In DNA form, the CDR3 reads TGTGCCAGCAGCCTAGCGGGAGGGCCGAACGGGGAGCTGTTTTTT. It codes for CASSLAGGPNGELFF. Looking up the rest from reference TRBV11-2 and TRBJ2-2 gives the full variable domain: EAGVAQSPRYKIIEKRQSVAFWCNPISGHATLYWYQQILGQGPKLLIQFQNNGVVDDSQLPKDRFSAERLKGVDSTLKIQPAKLEDSAVYLCASSLAGGPNGELFFGEGSRLTVL.

V is TRBV20-1 and J is TRBJ1-1, with a tentative D call TRBD1 (6 bases). V lost 1 base, J lost 8 bases, and 11 bases lay in between. Per the germline V gene, CDR1 is DFQATT and CDR2 is SNEGSKA (reference sequence). The CDR3 covers 12 residues. The CDR3 region is CSARVFGTEAFF. The CDR3 bases are TGCAGTGCTAGAGTCTTCGGGACAGAAGCTTTCTTT.

The chain recombines TRBV28 with TRBJ2-5, with 8 bases fitting TRBD1. In germline, CDR1 is MDHEN, CDR2 SYDVKM. Unmatched junction bases numbered 13, after V lost 4 bases and J lost 6 bases. The CDR3 loop spans 16 amino acids. The CDR3 bases are TGTGCCAGCAGTTCTTTATCGACAGGGGCGTTTAAGACCCAGTACTTC. This codes for CASSSLSTGAFKTQYF.

This clonotype showed up just a few times. The chain uses TRBV19 and TRBJ2-1; tentatively, D is TRBD1 (5 bases). Trimming shortened V by 5 bases and J by 5 bases, and 7 bases separated the two germline ends. Germline V CDR1 and CDR2: LNHDA, SQIVND (reference sequence). The CDR3 is 12 residues long. CDR3 bases: TGTGCCAGTAGTGACAGAAACAATGAGCAGTTCTTC. This gives the protein CASSDRNNEQFF.

J is TRBJ1-3 and V is TRBV7-9; D gene uncertain. Germline assignment: CDR1 SEHNR and CDR2 FQNEAQ (reference sequence). Trimming cost V 4 bases and J 3 bases, with 16 bases left between them. CDR3 length: 16 amino acids. CDR3 sequence: CASSYRFRGGGNTIYF. The CDR3 bases are TGTGCCAGCAGCTACCGGTTCCGGGGAGGTGGAAACACCATATATTTT.

V is TRBV9 and J is TRBJ1-1; TRBD1 might be the D (5 bases). The germline gives CDR1 SGDLS, CDR2 YYNGEE. The germline V and J ends were trimmed by 0 bases and 0 bases, with 15 bases remaining between them. The CDR3 is made up of 17 amino acids. The CDR3 loop reads CASSVERGPRLNTEAFF. In nucleotides, the CDR3 is TGTGCCAGCAGCGTAGAAAGGGGCCCCCGCTTGAACACTGAAGCTTTCTTT.

V usage is TRBV18 and J usage is TRBJ2-2, with 7 bases identical to TRBD2. The germline V gene has CDR1 KGHSH and CDR2 LQKENI. CDR3 length equals 16 residues. Unmatched junction bases numbered 10, after V lost 4 bases and J lost 5 bases. For the CDR3, the DNA is TGTGCCAGCTCACGGTTTGAGGCGGGAGTAACCGGGGAGCTGTTTTTT. Translated: CASSRFEAGVTGELFF.

The rearrangement joins TRBV27 to TRBJ2-3; D unclear. CDR3 length: 12 amino acids. The V end lost 10 bases, the J end lost 0 bases, and 8 bases lay between the germline ends. CDR1 is MNHEY and CDR2 is SMNVEV in the germline V gene (reference sequence). This CDR3 is CATEDSTDTQYF. The CDR3 DNA reads as TGTGCCACCGAAGATAGCACAGATACGCAGTATTTT.

The gene calls are TRBV12-3 or TRBV12-4 and TRBJ2-1; 10 bases align to TRBD2. The CDR3 sequence is 15 residues long. V was clipped by 5 bases and J by 7 bases; unmatched bases: 8. The CDR3 DNA sequence: TGTGCCAGCAGTCCGCTAGCGGGAGTTTTGAATGAGCAGTTCTTC. Encoded protein: CASSPLAGVLNEQFF.

In DNA, the CDR3 is TGTGCCAGCAGCGTCCACAGGGGCCCGGGTGGCTACACCTTC. As protein: CASSVHRGPGGYTF. The rearrangement uses TRBV9 and TRBJ1-2, with 7 nucleotides matching TRBD1. V shed 2 bases and J 7 bases; nucleotides not matched to a gene: 8. Germline V lookup: CDR1 SGDLS, CDR2 YYNGEE. The CDR3 is made up of 14 amino acids.

V usage is TRBV4-1 and J usage is TRBJ1-1; TRBD1 agrees at 9 bases. The germline V gene encodes CDR1 MGHRA and CDR2 YSYEKL. The V segment lost 3 bases and the J segment 5 bases; nucleotides outside the gene matches: 10. This CDR3 comprises 16 residues. The CDR3 sequence is CASSHLRQGGDTEAFF. For the CDR3, the DNA is TGCGCCAGCAGCCACCTTAGACAGGGGGGGGATACTGAAGCTTTCTTT.

V gene TRBV11-2 combines with J gene TRBJ2-7, with D uncertain. Germline V gene lookup returns CDR1 SGHAT and CDR2 FQNNGV. Trimming stripped 4 bases from V and 3 bases from J, with 10 bases between. The CDR3 covers 13 residues. CDR3 residues: CASSSPQRYEQYF. Here the CDR3 DNA reads TGTGCCAGCAGCTCTCCCCAGCGCTACGAGCAGTACTTC.

The J gene is TRBJ2-7, the V gene TRBV20-1; unclear D gene. The CDR3 is 14 residues long. Trimming took 0 bases from V and 2 from J, leaving 11 bases between them. The germline CDR1 and CDR2 sequences are DFQATT and SNEGSKA (reference sequence). The CDR3 DNA sequence: TGCAGTGCTAGAGATAACCGACACCCCTACGAGCAGTACTTC. As protein: CSARDNRHPYEQYF.

The V gene is TRBV2, the J gene TRBJ1-1; 9 nucleotides align to TRBD1. This CDR3 has 13 residues. After removal of 10 bases from V and 0 bases from J, the junction contained 3 bases not matched to a gene. The germline V gene has CDR1 SNHLY and CDR2 FYNNEI. CDR3 sequence reads: CAIGQGLNTEAFF. The CDR3 nucleotides read TGTGCCATCGGACAGGGGTTGAACACTGAAGCTTTCTTT.

The rearrangement uses TRBV6-4 and TRBJ2-3; TRBD2 might be the D (5 bases). Per germline, CDR1 MRHNA and CDR2 SNTAGT. The CDR3 has 16 amino acids. V lost 2 bases to trimming and J lost 4 bases, with 16 bases between them. The CDR3 DNA is TGTGCCAGCAGTGACGCGGGCGGGCCCAGACCAGATACGCAGTATTTT. This translates into CASSDAGGPRPDTQYF.

J is TRBJ1-1 and V is TRBV20-1; D uncertain. CDR1 DFQATT and CDR2 SNEGSKA come from the germline V gene (reference sequence). Trimming pared 0 bases from V and 8 bases from J, leaving 13 bases between. The CDR3 has 13 amino acids. The CDR3 is CSARDPLGREAFF. In DNA form, the CDR3 reads TGCAGTGCTAGAGACCCACTAGGGAGGGAAGCTTTCTTT.